This T cell receptor beta chain was recovered during a study of a mutant IDH1 vaccine in newly diagnosed glioma. Study background: Sex among treated patients split about 60% male, roughly 40% female; mean age was roughly 40 years. Most patients had received both radiotherapy and temozolomide, the prior options being radiotherapy, temozolomide, or both.

The CDR3 covers 15 residues. The trim removed 6 bases at V and 3 bases at J, leaving 6 bases unmatched. From germline, CDR1 is SNHLY and CDR2 FYNNEI. The time point is: baseline, week 1 (first vaccination visit). The treatment here: pre-vaccination baseline after standard-of-care therapy. The astrocytomas were IDH1-mutant, ATRX-negative, and WHO grade 3 or 4. Concerning this clone: Its specificity is unknown.

Regarding the study as a whole: Of the patients, roughly 95% had vaccine-induced immune responses.

Clones were sequenced by immunoSEQ multiplex PCR, and TCRdb holds only the in-frame ones, with some missing. This table holds around 30,000 clones, 65% to 80% found once. This material consisted of peripheral blood mononuclear cells (PBMCs), taken from a glioma patient treated with radiotherapy, temozolomide or both. The receptor's source is a man aged 50 to 59 with glioma. Some clones in this sample may be carry-over from other donors' samples. The rearrangement joins TRBV2 to TRBJ2-7, with 12 bases lining up with TRBD2. The CDR3 DNA sequence: TGTGCCAGCAGGATTAGACTAGCGGGAGTCTACGAGCAGTACTTC. Translation gives CASRIRLAGVYEQYF.